This T cell receptor (beta chain) was sequenced in a study of cytomegalovirus exposure and HLA in healthy donors. The junction had 11 bases not matched to a gene; V was cut back by 6 bases and J by 6 bases. The CDR3 length is 14 residues. Germline V lookup: CDR1 SEHNR, CDR2 FQNEAQ (reference sequence). PCR primers comprised 60 Vbeta and 13 Jbeta primers. Per the study methods: Approximately 86 million unique TCR beta chains, some 11 million shared, were counted in a later analysis. Only in-frame clones appear in the TCRdb table, and some are missing; sequencing was by immunoSEQ multiplex PCR. V, J and clone size derive from that table, while D and trimming were established from the DNA sequence. The sample has more than 150,000 clones; around 80% are singletons.

The sequenced material came from PBMCs. The chain employs TRBV7-9 and TRBJ2-7; 7 nucleotides align to TRBD1. The source is a woman under 40 in good health and CMV-seronegative. The CDR3, as DNA: TGTGCCAGCAGTCCGGGACAGACCTTCTTCGAGCAGTACTTC. Protein sequence: CASSPGQTFFEQYF.